These 21 T cell receptor beta chains were sequenced from one sample in a study of patients and donors after allogeneic stem cell transplantation. From the RT-PCR reads, TCRdb called clonotypes with MiXCR, one entry per CDR3 protein. This sample carries approximately 160,000 distinct CDR3 sequences, approximately 31% of them seen once, and the ten largest clones take about 3.3%. Sequencing was performed on blood, either unsorted or a sorted T cell fraction (not recorded which). The receptors stem from a human donor who was either an allogeneic HSCT recipient or a stem cell or donor lymphocyte infusion donor (not recorded which). It is not recorded whose cells these are; they may come from a transplant donor.

Worth noting for this clonotype: The junction differs from germline at one of its ends, possibly a read error. The chain couples TRBV5-1 to TRBJ2-5; weak D call: TRBD2 (6 bases). Germline lookup yields CDR1 SGHRS and CDR2 YFSETQ. The CDR3 has 15 amino acids. CDR3 protein: CTSSLLATGGETQYF. In DNA form, the CDR3 reads TGCACCAGCAGCTTGTTAGCTACCGGGGGTGAGACCCAGTACTTC.

The chain uses TRBV20-1 and TRBJ2-7, with TRBD2 matching over 11 bases. The CDR3 has 13 amino acids. V lost 6 bases to trimming and J lost 3 bases; unmatched junction nucleotides: 4. Germline CDR1 and CDR2: DFQATT and SNEGSKA (reference sequence). For the CDR3, the DNA is TGCAGTGCCACGGGACTAGCGGTCTACGAGCAGTACTTC. Translating gives CSATGLAVYEQYF.

The V call is TRBV4-3, the J call TRBJ2-3; unclear D gene. The V end was cut by 1 base, the J end by 1 base, with 6 bases between. The CDR3 contains 14 residues. CDR1 and CDR2 (germline): LGHNA, YSLEER. In DNA form, the CDR3 reads TGCGCCAGCAGCCAAGCGTCCCGCACAGATACGCAGTATTTT. This encodes CASSQASRTDTQYF.

In this sample, this clonotype turned up a few times. The chain uses TRBV3-1 and TRBJ1-2; TRBD1 might be the D (5 bases). CDR1 and CDR2 (germline): LGHDT, YNNKEL (reference sequence). The ends were cut back, 0 bases at V and 4 bases at J, with 12 bases in the middle. The CDR3 consists of 15 residues. The chain's CDR3 is CASSQEPGTFYGYTF. The DNA of the CDR3 is TGTGCCAGCAGCCAAGAACCCGGGACCTTCTATGGCTACACCTTC.

In this sample, this clonotype turned up a few times. The chain employs TRBV12-3 or TRBV12-4 and TRBJ2-1, with D possibly matching TRBD2 (5 bases). Deletions cut 6 bases from V and 6 bases from J, with 12 bases between. The CDR3 loop spans 13 amino acids. Here the CDR3 DNA reads TGTGCCAGCAGGCCAATGGGAGTCAATGAGCAGTTCTTC. Protein product: CASRPMGVNEQFF.

This clonotype is deemed medium-sized. This chain joins TRBV29-1 and TRBJ1-2; the D is unclear. CDR3 length equals 12 residues. Trimming removed 2 bases from V and 8 bases from J, with 12 bases in between. Germline V gives CDR1 SQVTM, CDR2 ANQGSEA. CDR3 residues: CSVERQAGGYTF. CDR3 nucleotide sequence: TGCAGCGTTGAAAGGCAGGCTGGCGGCTACACCTTC.

The V call is TRBV12-3 or TRBV12-4, the J call TRBJ1-5; TRBD1 matches at 8 bases. This CDR3 spans 14 amino acids. The V gene end was trimmed by 5 bases and the J gene end by 4 bases; junction bases not matched to a gene: 4. CDR3 protein: CASSTTGGNQPQHF. The CDR3 DNA is TGTGCCAGCAGTACCACAGGGGGGAATCAGCCCCAGCATTTT.

The chain recombines TRBV15 with TRBJ2-5, with 8 bases fitting TRBD2. The CDR3 has 17 residues. The germline gives CDR1 LNHNV, CDR2 YYDKDF (reference sequence). Trimming removed 2 bases from V and 5 bases from J; junction bases left unmatched: 13. CDR3 sequence reads: CATSRSGLREGWETQYF. In DNA form, the CDR3 reads TGTGCCACCAGCAGATCAGGGCTTCGGGAGGGATGGGAGACCCAGTACTTC.

This chain links TRBV10-3 with TRBJ2-7; 15 nucleotides align to TRBD2. The CDR3 loop spans 15 amino acids. Germline-derived CDR1 and CDR2 are ENHRY and SYGVKD. J gave up 5 bases and V 11 bases, and 10 bases lay outside the gene matches. The CDR3 DNA follows: TGTGCCTTAGGACTAGCGGGAGGGCCTCCCCACGAGCAGTACTTC. Translating gives CALGLAGGPPHEQYF.

This clonotype was counted only a few times. This chain links TRBV3-1 with TRBJ2-1, with 14 bases that match TRBD2. The J segment lost 10 bases and the V segment lost 4 bases, leaving 6 bases of the junction unmatched. Germline lookup yields CDR1 LGHDT and CDR2 YNNKEL (reference sequence). The CDR3 is 15 residues long. CDR3 DNA: TGTGCCAGCAGCCCCGGACTAGCGGGAGGTCGCGAGCAGTTCTTC. Protein: CASSPGLAGGREQFF.

This chain joins TRBV28 and TRBJ2-5; D may be TRBD2 (5 bases). CDR1 is MDHEN, CDR2 SYDVKM, per germline. The CDR3 sequence is 15 residues long. Deletions cut 2 bases from V and 2 bases from J, with 12 bases between. The DNA of the CDR3 is TGTGCCAGCAGTTTACGTGTGGGCGGGCAAGAGACCCAGTACTTC. Amino acids: CASSLRVGGQETQYF. The full variable domain, completed using reference TRBV28 and TRBJ2-5, is DVKVTQSSRYLVKRTGEKVFLECVQDMDHENMFWYRQDPGLGLRLIYFSYDVKMKEKGDIPEGYSVSREKKERFSLILESASTNQTSMYLCASSLRVGGQETQYFGPGTRLLVL.

The genes are TRBV20-1 and TRBJ2-2; D might be TRBD1 (5 bases). The CDR3 runs to 14 residues. CDR1 DFQATT and CDR2 SNEGSKA come from the germline V gene (reference sequence). With 5 bases removed from V and 2 bases from J, the gap between germline ends came to 12 bases. In DNA form, the CDR3 reads TGCAGTGCTCCGAAGGACACCAACACCGGGGAGCTGTTTTTT. This encodes CSAPKDTNTGELFF.

This clonotype was found many times. The chain couples TRBV12-3 or TRBV12-4 to TRBJ1-5; D may be TRBD1 (5 bases). This CDR3 comprises 14 residues. V was clipped by 1 base and J by 3 bases, with 7 bases between them. CDR3 sequence: CASSLVTVNQPQHF. For the CDR3, the DNA is TGTGCCAGCAGTTTAGTGACAGTCAATCAGCCCCAGCATTTT.

At least ten counts were recorded for this clonotype. The V call is TRBV21-1, the J call TRBJ2-5; the table assigns TRBD2, which was not confirmed against the DNA. TRBV21-1 is reported as a pseudogene. There are 16 residues in the CDR3. The CDR3, as DNA: TGTGCCAGCAACCCCAAGGCTAGCGGACTACAAGAGACCCAGTACTTC. It specifies CASNPKASGLQETQYF.

Only a few counts were recorded for this clonotype. The CDR3 sequence is CASSLRRGSSGNTIYF. CDR3 in DNA: TGTGCCAGCAGCTTACGTCGGGGGAGCTCTGGAAACACCATATATTTT. This chain joins TRBV6-5 and TRBJ1-3; weak D call: TRBD1 (5 bases). The CDR3 has 16 residues. Trimming took 6 bases from V and 0 from J, leaving 15 bases between them. CDR1 and CDR2 from the germline V gene are MNHEY and SVGAGI.

This clonotype was seen a few times. This chain uses TRBV24-1 with TRBJ1-2; TRBD1 matches 10 bases. This CDR3 contains 16 residues. Per the germline V gene, CDR1 is KGHDR and CDR2 is SFDVKD. The V and J ends lost 3 bases and 0 bases, in that order; junction bases with no gene match: 3. In DNA form, the CDR3 reads TGTGCCACCAGTGATACAGGACAGGGGGCTAACTATGGCTACACCTTC. Its translation is CATSDTGQGANYGYTF.

The V call is TRBV6-5, the J call TRBJ2-2, with a weak D call TRBD2 (6 bases). Germline V CDR1 and CDR2: MNHEY, SVGAGI. Trimming removed 6 bases at V and 4 bases at J, with 21 bases between. CDR3 size: 17 residues. The CDR3 protein is CASRKTPGVDGTGELFF. The CDR3 region has the DNA TGTGCCAGCAGAAAAACCCCGGGAGTTGACGGCACCGGGGAGCTGTTTTTT.

The chain uses TRBV15 and TRBJ1-2; 8 positions agree with TRBD1. The CDR3 covers 15 residues. Germline loops: CDR1 LNHNV, CDR2 YYDKDF (reference sequence). The V segment lost 1 base and the J segment 4 bases; nucleotides outside the gene matches: 5. CDR3 sequence reads: CATSRGTGPIYGYTF. The CDR3 region has the DNA TGTGCCACCAGCAGAGGGACAGGGCCTATCTATGGCTACACCTTC.

This clonotype was detected a few times. The CDR3 DNA reads TGCGCCAGCAGCCAAGATGGCTTCCGAGACCTAATCTACAATGAGCAGTTCTTC. Protein sequence: CASSQDGFRDLIYNEQFF. The rearrangement joins TRBV4-3 to TRBJ2-1; no definite D call. The germline V gene has CDR1 LGHNA and CDR2 YSLEER. The CDR3 extends over 18 amino acids. Trimming stripped 0 bases from V and 3 bases from J, with 18 bases between.

This clonotype was detected only a few times. This chain joins TRBV4-3 and TRBJ2-1, with D possibly matching TRBD2 (6 bases). Trimming removed 1 base from V and 2 bases from J, with 12 bases in between. This CDR3 is built from 16 residues. Per the germline V gene, CDR1 is LGHNA and CDR2 is YSLEER. The CDR3 DNA reads as TGCGCCAGCAGCCAAGTAATGGGAGGACCCTACAATGAGCAGTTCTTC. Its protein is CASSQVMGGPYNEQFF.

CDR3 sequence (DNA): TGTGCCAGCAGTTACTCGACGACTCAAGAGACCCAGTACTTC. It specifies CASSYSTTQETQYF. The chain links TRBV6-5 to TRBJ2-5; D is ambiguous. CDR3 length equals 14 residues. V was cut by 0 bases and J by 2 bases, with 7 bases left in between. The germline V gene has CDR1 MNHEY and CDR2 SVGAGI.